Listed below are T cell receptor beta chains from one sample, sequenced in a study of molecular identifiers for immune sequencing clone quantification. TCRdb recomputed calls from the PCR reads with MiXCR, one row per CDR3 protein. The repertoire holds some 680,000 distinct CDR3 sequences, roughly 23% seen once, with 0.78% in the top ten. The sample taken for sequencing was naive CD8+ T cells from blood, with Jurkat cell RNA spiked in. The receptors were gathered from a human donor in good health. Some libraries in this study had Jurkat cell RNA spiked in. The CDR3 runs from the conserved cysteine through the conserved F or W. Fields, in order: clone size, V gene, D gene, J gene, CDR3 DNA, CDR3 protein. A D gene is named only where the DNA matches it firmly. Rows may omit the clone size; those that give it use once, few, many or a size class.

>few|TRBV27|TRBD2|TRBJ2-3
TGTGCCAGCGGGTATAGACTAGCAGTAAGCACAGATACGCAGTATTTT
CASGYRLAVSTDTQYF
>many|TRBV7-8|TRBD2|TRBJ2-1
TGTGCCAGCAGCTCGACTAGCGGGGGTCATTACAATGAGCAGTTCTTC
CASSSTSGGHYNEQFF
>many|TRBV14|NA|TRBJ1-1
TGTGCCAGCAGCCAAGAGGGGGGAGGGATGACGGCTGAAGCTTTCTTT
CASSQEGGGMTAEAFF
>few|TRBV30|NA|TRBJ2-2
TGTGCCCAAAAGGTCGACACCGGGGAGCTGTTTTTT
CAQKVDTGELFF
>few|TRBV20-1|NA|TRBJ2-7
TGCAGTGCTAGAGATGACGTACGGGGCACGGTTTACGAGCAGTACTTC
CSARDDVRGTVYEQYF
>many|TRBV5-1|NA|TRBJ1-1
TGCGCCAGCAGCTTGGGGGGGGATCCTGAAGCTTTCTTT
CASSLGGDPEAFF
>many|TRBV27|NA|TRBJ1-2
TGTGCCAGCAGTTTATTATCCGGGACAATTAACTATGGCTACACCTTC
CASSLLSGTINYGYTF
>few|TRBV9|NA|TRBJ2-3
TGTGCCAGCAGCGTAGAGCCTAGTCTAGGCACAGATACGCAGTATTTT
CASSVEPSLGTDTQYF
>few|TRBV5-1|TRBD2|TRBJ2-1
TGCGCCAGCAGCTTGGGACTAGCGGGATTCTTGGGTAATGAGCAGTTCTTC
CASSLGLAGFLGNEQFF
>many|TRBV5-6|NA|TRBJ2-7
TGTGCCAGCAGCCCTCGGACTACCTACGAGCAGTACTTC
CASSPRTTYEQYF
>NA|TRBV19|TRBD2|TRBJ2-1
TGTGCCAGTAGTGGCGGGGGGCTTAATGAGCAGTTCTTC
CASSGGGLNEQFF
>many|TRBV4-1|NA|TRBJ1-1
TGCGCCAGCTTCGGGGGTACTGAAGCTTTCTTT
CASFGGTEAFF
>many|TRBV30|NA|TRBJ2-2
TGTGCCTGGAGTTGGACGGTCACCGGGGAGCTGTTTTTT
CAWSWTVTGELFF
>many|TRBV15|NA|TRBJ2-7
TGTGCCACCAGCAGAGATCGGGGAGAATCCTACGAGCAGTACTTC
CATSRDRGESYEQYF
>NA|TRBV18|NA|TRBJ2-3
TGTGCCAGCTCACCAGATCAACGGGGAAGGATCCCAGATACGCAGTATTTT
CASSPDQRGRIPDTQYF
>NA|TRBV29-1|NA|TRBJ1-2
TGCAGCGTTGAGCTGGACAGTTGGGGAGCTAACTATGGCTACACCTTC
CSVELDSWGANYGYTF
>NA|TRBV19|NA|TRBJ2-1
TGTGCCAGTAGTATCTCGTCTTACAATGAGCAGTTCTTC
CASSISSYNEQFF
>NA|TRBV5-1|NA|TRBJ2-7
TGCGCCAGCAGCGCCCCCGGGAGCGGAACTGACGAGCAGTACTTC
CASSAPGSGTDEQYF
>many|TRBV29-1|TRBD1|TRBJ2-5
TGCAGCGTTGAAGATCAAGGGGACAGGGACCAAGAGACCCAGTACTTC
CSVEDQGDRDQETQYF
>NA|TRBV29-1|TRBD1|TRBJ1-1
TGCAGCGTTGAGGGACAGTATGATATCACTGAAGCTTTCTTT
CSVEGQYDITEAFF
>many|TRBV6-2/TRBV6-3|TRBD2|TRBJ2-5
TGTGCCAGCAGTTACGAAAGGGGAGGGGTCCAAGAGACCCAGTACTTC
CASSYERGGVQETQYF
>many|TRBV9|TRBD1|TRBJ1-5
TGTGCCAGCAGCGTAGGGGACAGGAGTGATCAGCCCCAGCATTTT
CASSVGDRSDQPQHF
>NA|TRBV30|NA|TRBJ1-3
TGTGCCTGGAGTGCACCCCTTGCCTATGGAAACACCATATATTTT
CAWSAPLAYGNTIYF
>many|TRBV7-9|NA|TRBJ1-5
TGTGCCAGCAGCTTAGAGGGCAGGGTCGGAGGCAATCAGCCCCAGCATTTT
CASSLEGRVGGNQPQHF
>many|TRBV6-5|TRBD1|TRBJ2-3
TGTGCCAGCAGTTACTCCTTCGACAGGGTGGGCACAGATACGCAGTATTTT
CASSYSFDRVGTDTQYF
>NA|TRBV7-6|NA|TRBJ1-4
TGTGCCAGCAGCTTAGGACAGGCTGCAACTAATGAAAAACTGTTTTTT
CASSLGQAATNEKLFF
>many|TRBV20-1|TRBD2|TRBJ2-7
TGCAGTGCTAGAGATCGGGCTAGCGGGGGCTACGAGCAGTACTTC
CSARDRASGGYEQYF
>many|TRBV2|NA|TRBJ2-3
TGTGCCAGCAGTGAACCAGCTAAGGATACGCAGTATTTT
CASSEPAKDTQYF
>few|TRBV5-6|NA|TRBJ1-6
TGTGCCAGCAGCCCGTTGGGGGGCGCGTATAATTCACCCCTCCACTTT
CASSPLGGAYNSPLHF
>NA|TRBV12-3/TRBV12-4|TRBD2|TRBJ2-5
TGTGCCAGCAGTTACCTAGAACTAGCGGGAGAGGGCAACCAAGAGACCCAGTACTTC
CASSYLELAGEGNQETQYF
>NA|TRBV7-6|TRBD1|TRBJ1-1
TGTGCCAGCAGCTTACGGACAGGGAGTACTGAAGCTTTCTTT
CASSLRTGSTEAFF
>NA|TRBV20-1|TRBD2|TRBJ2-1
TGCAGTGCTAGATCCCTAGCGGGATTTAGCGGTGAGCAGTTCTTC
CSARSLAGFSGEQFF
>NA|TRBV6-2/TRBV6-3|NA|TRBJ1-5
TGTGCCAGCAGTTACCACGGGGGTACTCAGCCCCAGCATTTT
CASSYHGGTQPQHF
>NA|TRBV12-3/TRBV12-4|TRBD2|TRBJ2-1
TGTGCCAGCAGGCGGGGGAGGGGCAATGAGCAGTTCTTC
CASRRGRGNEQFF
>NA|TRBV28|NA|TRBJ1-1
TGTGCCAGCGCACTGAGGGGTTTGGGCACTGAAGCTTTCTTT
CASALRGLGTEAFF
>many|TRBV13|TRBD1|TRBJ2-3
TGTGCCAGCAGCGCGGGACAGGGAGGGGATACGCAGTATTTT
CASSAGQGGDTQYF
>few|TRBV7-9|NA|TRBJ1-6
TGTGCCAGCAGCTTAGACTTTTTTCCCCTCCACTTT
CASSLDFFPLHF
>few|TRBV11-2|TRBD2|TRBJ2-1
TGTGCCAGCAGCATCCTTACTAGCGGGAGAAATGAGCAGTTCTTC
CASSILTSGRNEQFF
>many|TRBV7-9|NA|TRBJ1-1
TGTGCCAGCAGCCCTCCTTACCCAAGGGGGACTAGTGAAGCTTTCTTT
CASSPPYPRGTSEAFF
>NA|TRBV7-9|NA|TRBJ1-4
TGTGCCAGCAGCTTACAAAGGGACGGTCCAACTCTGGAAAAACTGTTTTTT
CASSLQRDGPTLEKLFF
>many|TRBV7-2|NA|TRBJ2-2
TGTGCCAGCAGCATTGGGCGGATGGCTGGCGGGGAGCTGTTTTTT
CASSIGRMAGGELFF
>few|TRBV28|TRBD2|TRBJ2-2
TGTGCCAGCAGTTTTTGGCTAGCGGGTAACACCGGGGAGCTGTTTTTT
CASSFWLAGNTGELFF
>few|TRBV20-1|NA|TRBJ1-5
TGCAGTGCTGGACTTAACACAGATACGCAGCATTTT
CSAGLNTDTQHF
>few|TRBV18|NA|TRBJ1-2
TGTGCCAGCTCACCCTCCGAACCTGCAGGGGTGTTTTACTATGGCTACACCTTC
CASSPSEPAGVFYYGYTF
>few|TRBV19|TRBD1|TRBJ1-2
TGTGCCAGTAGTATCGGACAGGCCGCTAACTATGGCTACACCTTC
CASSIGQAANYGYTF
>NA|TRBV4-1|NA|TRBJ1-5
TGCGCCAGCAGCCAAGAATTGGGACAAATCAATCTGCCCCAGCATTTT
CASSQELGQINLPQHF
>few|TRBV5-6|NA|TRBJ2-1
TGTGCCAGCAGCTCCGGGACACCGTACAATGAGCAGTTCTTC
CASSSGTPYNEQFF
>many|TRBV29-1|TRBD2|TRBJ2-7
TGCAGCGTTGGTCTAGCGGGGGCCTACGAGCAGTACTTC
CSVGLAGAYEQYF
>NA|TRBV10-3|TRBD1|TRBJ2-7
TGTGCCATAAAAGGGGACAGCTACGAGCAGTACTTC
CAIKGDSYEQYF
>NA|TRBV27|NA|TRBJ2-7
TGTGCCAGCAGTTTAGGCCAGGGGAGTTACGGGCAGTACTTC
CASSLGQGSYGQYF
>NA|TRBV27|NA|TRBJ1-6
TGTGCCAGCAGTTTGGACAGCTATAGGCCCCTCCACTTT
CASSLDSYRPLHF
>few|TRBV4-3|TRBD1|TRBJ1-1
TGCGCCAGCAGCCAAAGGACAGGGGAGCCCGGTGAAGCTTTCTTT
CASSQRTGEPGEAFF
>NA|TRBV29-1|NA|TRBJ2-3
TGCAGCGCTGTGAGGGGGGGGTCGCAGTATTTT
CSAVRGGSQYF
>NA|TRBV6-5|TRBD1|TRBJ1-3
TGTGCCGGCAGTTACTCCTATCCCGGGACAGGGGGTTCTGGAAACACCATATATTTT
CAGSYSYPGTGGSGNTIYF
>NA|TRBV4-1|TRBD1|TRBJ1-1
TGCGCCAGCAGCCAGGGGAACAGGGGATTAACTGAAGCTTTCTTT
CASSQGNRGLTEAFF
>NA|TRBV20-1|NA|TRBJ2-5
TGCAGTGCTAGAGATCCCCAGCGGGTCTACCAAGAGACCCAGTACTTC
CSARDPQRVYQETQYF
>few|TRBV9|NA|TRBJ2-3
TGTGCCAGCAGCGTAGAGCAGCCGGATACGCAGTATTTT
CASSVEQPDTQYF